One sample yielded the 21 T cell receptor beta chains listed below, sequenced in a study of T cells in Graves' hyperthyroidism and ophthalmopathy. Researchers took RNA transcripts and amplified the TCR beta CDR3 regions from them. The TCR CDR3 was amplified in a first-round RT-PCR using the HTBI primer set. In TCRdb, the multiplex PCR reads were re-called with MiXCR into one record per CDR3 protein. The repertoire holds approximately 610,000 distinct CDR3 sequences, with approximately 16% as singletons. Sequenced material: blood. The source of these receptors is a woman aged 18-29 years with Graves' hyperthyroidism.

The J gene is TRBJ1-5, the V gene TRBV20-1, with no clear D. Deletions cut 6 bases from V and 6 bases from J, with 15 bases between. Germline V gene lookup returns CDR1 DFQATT and CDR2 SNEGSKA (reference sequence). This CDR3 comprises 13 residues. CDR3 loop: CSAPQTKGQPQHF. CDR3 DNA: TGCAGTGCACCCCAAACTAAGGGTCAGCCCCAGCATTTT.

This clonotype showed up many times. The chain uses TRBV6-1 and TRBJ2-1; a weak D match, TRBD2 (5 bases). Trimming took 4 bases from V and 0 from J, leaving 10 bases between them. CDR1 is MNHNS, CDR2 SASEGT, per germline. There are 15 residues in the CDR3. The CDR3 region is CASSADSSSYNEQFF. CDR3 coding DNA: TGTGCCAGCAGTGCGGACTCGAGCTCCTACAATGAGCAGTTCTTC.

The chain has TRBV12-3 or TRBV12-4 and TRBJ2-1, with D possibly being TRBD2 (6 bases). Trimming stripped 6 bases from V and 6 bases from J, with 12 bases between. This CDR3 spans 13 amino acids. CDR3 nucleotides: TGTGCCAGCAGCCGGGACTTGATCAATGAGCAGTTCTTC. This gives the protein CASSRDLINEQFF.

CDR3 loop: CASRRSGGNEKLFF. The CDR3 DNA reads as TGCGCCAGCAGACGTTCAGGAGGAAATGAAAAACTGTTTTTT. This chain connects TRBV5-1 to TRBJ1-4; D unresolved. This CDR3 contains 14 residues. The germline V gene encodes CDR1 SGHRS and CDR2 YFSETQ. V dropped 5 bases and J dropped 5 bases, with 13 bases sitting between them.

Of note for this clonotype: A much larger clone differs by one base, so this may be a read error. This chain joins TRBV28 and TRBJ2-3; D perhaps matches TRBD2 (5 bases). The germline V gene encodes CDR1 MDHEN and CDR2 SYDVKM. V lost 3 bases and J lost 6, with 7 bases in between. The CDR3 contains 12 residues. CDR3 coding DNA: TGTGCCAGCAGTTTCTCGGGGGATACGCAGTATTTT. Its protein product is CASSFSGDTQYF.

The rearrangement joins TRBV28 to TRBJ2-7; no clear D. This CDR3 region has 15 residues. Germline V gene sequence: CDR1 MDHEN, CDR2 SYDVKM. V lost 3 bases to trimming and J lost 4 bases, with 16 bases between them. CDR3 region: CASSLSSVIGYEQYF. DNA for the CDR3: TGTGCCAGCAGTTTGAGCTCGGTGATAGGTTACGAGCAGTACTTC.

A few counts support this clonotype. The genes are TRBV6-1 and TRBJ2-7, with TRBD1 matching 8 bases. The CDR3 extends over 15 amino acids. Trimming took 5 bases from V and 6 from J; bases not matched to a gene: 12. CDR1 and CDR2 from the germline V gene are MNHNS and SASEGT. The CDR3 region has the DNA TGTGCCAGCAGTCGCCGGACAGGGTCCGGCGGCGAGCAGTACTTC. This codes for CASSRRTGSGGEQYF.

The V and J genes are TRBV27 and TRBJ1-5, with D perhaps matching TRBD1 (5 bases). Germline V lookup: CDR1 MNHEY, CDR2 SMNVEV (reference sequence). Trimming pared 8 bases from V and 3 bases from J, leaving 20 bases between. This CDR3 has 16 residues. The CDR3 coding sequence is TGTGCCAGCGGTAGGGCCGGGACGGAAATCAATCAGCCCCAGCATTTT. It encodes CASGRAGTEINQPQHF.

The table lists this clonotype with many counts. The chain carries TRBV5-1 and TRBJ2-1; the D gene could be TRBD1 or TRBD2 (5 bases each). The ends were cut back, 3 bases at V and 7 bases at J, with 11 bases in the middle. This CDR3 is 13 amino acids long. Germline V lookup: CDR1 SGHRS, CDR2 YFSETQ. The CDR3 sequence is CASSSGRINEQFF. CDR3 nucleotide sequence: TGCGCCAGCAGCTCGGGACGGATTAATGAGCAGTTCTTC. Looking up the rest from reference TRBV5-1 and TRBJ2-1 gives the full variable domain: KAGVTQTPRYLIKTRGQQVTLSCSPISGHRSVSWYQQTPGQGLQFLFEYFSETQRNKGNFPGRFSGRQFSNSRSEMNVSTLELGDSALYLCASSSGRINEQFFGPGTRLTVL.

This clonotype has a count of ten or more. This chain links TRBV11-2 with TRBJ2-7, with D hard to call. This CDR3 comprises 15 residues. Trimming stripped 3 bases from V and 2 bases from J, with 14 bases between. Looked up from germline, CDR1 is SGHAT and CDR2 is FQNNGV. The CDR3, as DNA: TGTGCCAGCAGCTTCGGGTTCCCCCCTACCTACGAGCAGTACTTC. It yields the protein CASSFGFPPTYEQYF.

This clonotype was recorded at least ten times. This chain connects TRBV7-9 to TRBJ2-1; 10 bases line up with TRBD2. The CDR3 contains 17 residues. V was pared by 5 bases and J by 12 bases, with 19 bases of the junction left unmatched. Germline assignment: CDR1 SEHNR and CDR2 FQNEAQ (reference sequence). This CDR3 reads CASSPPGWTSGPGGQFF. The CDR3, as DNA: TGTGCCAGCAGCCCCCCGGGGTGGACTAGCGGCCCGGGGGGGCAGTTCTTC.

Only a few counts were recorded for this clonotype. This chain connects TRBV7-9 to TRBJ1-2; no firm D call. The CDR3 has 12 residues. V lost 2 bases and J 3 bases, leaving 4 bases between the germline ends. Germline CDR1 is SEHNR and CDR2 is FQNEAQ (reference sequence). CDR3 region: CASSLPYYGYTF. The CDR3 bases are TGTGCCAGCAGCTTACCTTACTATGGCTACACCTTC.

This clonotype was counted between two and nine times. The V call is TRBV29-1, the J call TRBJ1-4; 11 nucleotides line up with TRBD1. CDR3 size: 13 residues. With 1 base clipped from V and 8 bases from J, the junction kept 0 bases outside the gene matches. Germline CDR1 SQVTM, CDR2 ANQGSEA. The CDR3 loop is CSVEGTGGEKLFF. The DNA for the CDR3 is TGCAGCGTTGAAGGGACAGGGGGCGAAAAACTGTTTTTT.

The chain uses TRBV20-1 and TRBJ1-1; TRBD1 is a possible D gene (5 bases). CDR3 length: 13 amino acids. CDR1 DFQATT and CDR2 SNEGSKA come from the germline V gene (reference sequence). The V end was cut by 3 bases, the J end by 11 bases, with 19 bases between. CDR3 sequence (DNA): TGCAGTGCTAGTTCCCCCGACAGCTCGTCGGCTTTCTTT. It encodes CSASSPDSSSAFF.

The V gene is TRBV20-1, the J gene TRBJ1-1; D unresolved. CDR1 and CDR2 from the germline V gene are DFQATT and SNEGSKA (reference sequence). The CDR3 runs to 13 residues. V lost 1 base to trimming and J lost 5 bases, with 11 bases between them. In DNA form, the CDR3 reads TGCAGTGCTAGAGCGCCGAGCGGGACTGAAGCTTTCTTT. It codes for CSARAPSGTEAFF.

The genes are TRBV13 and TRBJ2-2; 7 bases fit TRBD2. This CDR3 has 15 amino acids. Germline V gene data show CDR1 as PRHDT and CDR2 as FYEKMQ (reference sequence). V lost 3 bases to trimming and J lost 7 bases; unmatched junction nucleotides: 8. The CDR3 nucleotides read TGTGCCAGCAGCTTGAGCGGGATCCCTCACGGGGAGCTGTTTTTT. This gives the protein CASSLSGIPHGELFF.

CDR3 DNA: TGTGCCAGCAGCCAAATTCAAGTTATTGGGGCCAACGTCCTGACTTTC. Its protein product is CASSQIQVIGANVLTF. This rearrangement joins TRBV4-2 to TRBJ2-6; D ambiguous. Trimming removed 2 bases from V and 3 bases from J, with 11 bases in between. The CDR3 totals 16 residues. CDR1 and CDR2 from the germline V gene are LGHNA and YNFKEQ.

Ten or more counts support this clonotype. The rearrangement uses TRBV20-1 and TRBJ1-2, with D possibly being TRBD1 (6 bases). Germline V gene sequence: CDR1 DFQATT, CDR2 SNEGSKA (reference sequence). CDR3 length: 15 amino acids. V shed 0 bases and J shed 4 bases, with 15 bases lying between them. The CDR3 loop is CSARDAGQPLYGYTF. Here the CDR3 DNA reads TGCAGTGCTAGAGATGCCGGACAGCCCCTCTATGGCTACACCTTC.

This clonotype was recorded a few times. The CDR3 nucleotides read TGTGCCAGCAGCTTACTACAGGACACCTACAATGAGCAGTTCTTC. This sequence encodes CASSLLQDTYNEQFF. V is TRBV7-9 and J is TRBJ2-1, with a weak D call TRBD1 (5 bases). The CDR3 consists of 15 residues. The V end was cut by 2 bases, the J end by 2 bases, with 10 bases between. In germline, CDR1 is SEHNR, CDR2 FQNEAQ (reference sequence).

The sample holds many counts of this clonotype. J is TRBJ1-1 and V is TRBV3-1; D is perhaps TRBD1 (6 bases). Trimming cost V 4 bases and J 6 bases, with 15 bases left between them. This CDR3 is built from 14 residues. Germline assignment: CDR1 LGHDT and CDR2 YNNKEL (reference sequence). CDR3 amino acids: CASSPLTGSPEAFF. Here the CDR3 DNA reads TGTGCCAGCAGCCCCCTTACAGGGAGCCCTGAAGCTTTCTTT.

This clonotype was observed a few times. The chain has TRBV28 and TRBJ2-1; D is unresolved. This CDR3 contains 14 residues. Germline values: CDR1 MDHEN, CDR2 SYDVKM. V lost 7 bases and J 5 bases, leaving 15 bases between the germline ends. This CDR3 is CASIGSGADNEQFF. The CDR3 region has the DNA TGTGCCAGCATTGGTAGTGGAGCCGACAATGAGCAGTTCTTC.